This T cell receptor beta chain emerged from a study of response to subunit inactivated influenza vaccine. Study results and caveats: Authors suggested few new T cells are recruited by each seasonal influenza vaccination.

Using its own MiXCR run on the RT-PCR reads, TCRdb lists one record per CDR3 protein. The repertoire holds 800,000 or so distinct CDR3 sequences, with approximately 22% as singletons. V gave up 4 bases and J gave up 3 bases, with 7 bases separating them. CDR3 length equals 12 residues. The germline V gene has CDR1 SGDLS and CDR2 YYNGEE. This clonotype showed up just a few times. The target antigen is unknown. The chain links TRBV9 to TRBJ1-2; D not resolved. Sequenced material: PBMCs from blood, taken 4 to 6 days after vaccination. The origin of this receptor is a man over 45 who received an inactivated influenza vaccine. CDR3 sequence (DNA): TGTGCCAGCAGCAAACGGGACTATGGCTACACCTTC. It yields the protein CASSKRDYGYTF.